Below are 8 T cell receptor beta chains sequenced from a single sample in a study of blood T cell repertoires in COVID-19. Measured with immunoSEQ multiplex PCR; TCRdb has only the in-frame clones, and not every one. Among 200,000 to 250,000 clones listed, approximately 89% were seen once. Sequenced input: peripheral blood. The receptor set was obtained from a woman younger than 45 with COVID-19, enrolled during active disease.

The rearrangement joins TRBV4-3 to TRBJ2-1; weak D call: TRBD2 (6 bases). The CDR3 runs to 17 residues. The V gene lost 1 base and the J gene lost 8 bases, with 21 bases spanning the gap. The germline CDR1 and CDR2 sequences are LGHNA and YSLEER. The DNA for the CDR3 is TGCGCCAGCAGCCAAGCTCGGGCGGGAAGAGAACTATATGAGCAGTTCTTC. Protein product: CASSQARAGRELYEQFF.

The chain combines TRBV7-6 with TRBJ2-5; 8 nucleotides align to TRBD2. The germline CDR1 and CDR2 sequences are SGHVS and FNYEAQ. This CDR3 is 12 amino acids long. V was pared by 2 bases and J by 8 bases, with 1 base of the junction left unmatched. The CDR3, as DNA: TGTGCCAGCAGCTTAAGCGGGAGAACCCAGTACTTC. Translated, it gives CASSLSGRTQYF.

The chain employs TRBV5-6 and TRBJ1-1; 8 bases are a match to TRBD1. This CDR3 is built from 15 residues. CDR1 is SGHDT, CDR2 YYEEEE, per germline. V shed 5 bases and J 2 bases; nucleotides not matched to a gene: 8. The CDR3 nucleotides are TGTGCCAGCAGTTATAGACAGGGGCGAAACACTGAAGCTTTCTTT. Translated, it gives CASSYRQGRNTEAFF.

The chain links TRBV4-3 to TRBJ2-4, with 11 nucleotides matching TRBD2. V was pared by 0 bases and J by 9 bases, with 4 bases of the junction left unmatched. CDR1 LGHNA and CDR2 YSLEER come from the germline V gene. CDR3 length: 15 residues. CDR3 DNA: TGCGCCAGCAGCCAAGACCGACTAGCGGGGACCATTCAGTACTTC. It yields the protein CASSQDRLAGTIQYF.

The chain combines TRBV13 with TRBJ2-1; no definite D call. The V gene lost 3 bases and the J gene lost 7 bases, with 16 bases spanning the gap. Germline assignment: CDR1 PRHDT and CDR2 FYEKMQ (reference sequence). The CDR3 extends over 15 amino acids. The CDR3: CASSFGGFTSNEQFF. For the CDR3, the DNA is TGTGCCAGCAGCTTCGGCGGTTTCACGTCGAATGAGCAGTTCTTC.

In DNA, the CDR3 is TGTGCCAGCAGTTTTGGGGGCGGAAACTATGGCTACACCTTC. As protein: CASSFGGGNYGYTF. V usage is TRBV28 and J usage is TRBJ1-2; the D gene is possibly TRBD1 (6 bases). Germline CDR1 reads MDHEN; CDR2 reads SYDVKM. Trimming left V 3 bases short and J 2 bases short, with 10 bases between. The CDR3 runs to 14 residues.

This clone was observed a few times. The rearrangement uses TRBV7-2 and TRBJ1-2, with 8 bases matching TRBD1. The ends lost 5 bases at V and 3 bases at J; junction bases unmatched: 5. Germline CDR1 reads SGHTA; CDR2 reads FQGNSA. The CDR3 is 14 residues long. CDR3: CASSPTGAYYGYTF. The CDR3 DNA reads as TGTGCCAGCAGCCCGACAGGGGCTTACTATGGCTACACCTTC.

The chain has TRBV7-8 and TRBJ2-5; weak D call: TRBD2 (6 bases). This CDR3 is built from 13 residues. V shed 5 bases and J shed 2 bases, with 9 bases lying between them. Germline CDR1 reads SGHVS; CDR2 reads FQNEAQ. CDR3 protein: CASSERGQETQYF. The CDR3 DNA reads TGTGCCAGCAGCGAACGGGGGCAAGAGACCCAGTACTTC.